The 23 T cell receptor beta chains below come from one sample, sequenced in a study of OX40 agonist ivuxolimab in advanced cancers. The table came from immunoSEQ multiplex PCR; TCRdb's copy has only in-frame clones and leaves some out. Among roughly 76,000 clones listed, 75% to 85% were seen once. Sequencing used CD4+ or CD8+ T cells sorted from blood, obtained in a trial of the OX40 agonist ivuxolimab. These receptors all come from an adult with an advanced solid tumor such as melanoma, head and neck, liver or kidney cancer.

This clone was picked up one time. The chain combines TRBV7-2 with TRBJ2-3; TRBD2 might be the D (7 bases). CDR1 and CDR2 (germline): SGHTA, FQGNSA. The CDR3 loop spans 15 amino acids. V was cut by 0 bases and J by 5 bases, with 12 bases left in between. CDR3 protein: CASSLAGGHGDTQYF. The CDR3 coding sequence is TGTGCCAGCAGCTTAGCGGGGGGGCATGGAGATACGCAGTATTTT.

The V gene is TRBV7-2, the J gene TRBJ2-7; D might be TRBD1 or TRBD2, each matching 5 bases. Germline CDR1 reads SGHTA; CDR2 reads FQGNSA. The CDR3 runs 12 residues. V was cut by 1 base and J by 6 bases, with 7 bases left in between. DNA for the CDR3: TGTGCCAGCAGCTTAGAAGGGACCGAGCAGTACTTC. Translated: CASSLEGTEQYF. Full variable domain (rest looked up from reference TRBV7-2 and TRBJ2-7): GAGVSQSPSNKVTEKGKDVELRCDPISGHTALYWYRQSLGQGLEFLIYFQGNSAPDKSGLPSDRFSAERTGGSVSTLTIQRTQQEDSAVYLCASSLEGTEQYFGPGTRLTVT.

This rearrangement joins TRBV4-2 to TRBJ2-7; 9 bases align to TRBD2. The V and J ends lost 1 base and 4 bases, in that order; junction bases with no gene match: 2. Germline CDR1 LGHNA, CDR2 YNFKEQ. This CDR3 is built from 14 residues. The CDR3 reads CASSQGLAGYEQYF. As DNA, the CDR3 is TGTGCCAGCAGCCAAGGTCTAGCGGGGTACGAGCAGTACTTC.

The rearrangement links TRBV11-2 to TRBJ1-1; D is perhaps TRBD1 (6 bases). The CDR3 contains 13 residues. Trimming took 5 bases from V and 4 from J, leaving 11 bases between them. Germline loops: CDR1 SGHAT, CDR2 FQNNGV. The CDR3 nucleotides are TGTGCCAGCAGCCCAGGGGTGGCCACTGAAGCTTTCTTT. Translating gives CASSPGVATEAFF.

CDR3: CASSVGPANYGYTF. Written as DNA, the CDR3 is TGTGCCAGCAGCGTAGGACCAGCTAACTATGGCTACACCTTC. The chain has TRBV9 and TRBJ1-2; D is ambiguous. CDR3 size: 14 residues. The V end was cut by 0 bases, the J end by 0 bases, with 6 bases between. CDR1 is SGDLS and CDR2 is YYNGEE in the germline V gene.

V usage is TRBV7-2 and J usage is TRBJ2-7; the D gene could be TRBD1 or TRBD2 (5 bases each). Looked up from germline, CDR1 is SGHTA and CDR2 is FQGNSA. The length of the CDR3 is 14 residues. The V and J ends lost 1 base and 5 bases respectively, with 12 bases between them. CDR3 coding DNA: TGTGCCAGCAGCTTAGTAAGAGGGGCGAACGAGCAGTACTTC. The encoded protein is CASSLVRGANEQYF.

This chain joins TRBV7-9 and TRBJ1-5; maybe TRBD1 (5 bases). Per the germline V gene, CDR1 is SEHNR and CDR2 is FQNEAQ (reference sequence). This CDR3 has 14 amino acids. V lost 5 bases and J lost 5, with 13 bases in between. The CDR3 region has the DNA TGTGCCAGCAGCCGGGGGGGGTATCATCAGCCCCAGCATTTT. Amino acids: CASSRGGYHQPQHF.

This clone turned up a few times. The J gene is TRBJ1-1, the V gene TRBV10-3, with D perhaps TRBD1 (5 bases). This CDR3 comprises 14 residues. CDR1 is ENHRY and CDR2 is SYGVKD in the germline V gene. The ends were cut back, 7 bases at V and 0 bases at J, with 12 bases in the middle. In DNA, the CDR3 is TGTGCCATCAACATCCAGGGTATGAACACTGAAGCTTTCTTT. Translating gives CAINIQGMNTEAFF.

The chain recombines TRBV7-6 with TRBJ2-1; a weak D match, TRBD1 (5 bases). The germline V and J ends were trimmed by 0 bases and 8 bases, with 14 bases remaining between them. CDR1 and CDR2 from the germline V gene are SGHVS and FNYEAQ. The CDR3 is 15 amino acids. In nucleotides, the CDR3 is TGTGCCAGCAGCTTAGCTGGGCAGGGAAAGCATGAGCAGTTCTTC. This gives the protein CASSLAGQGKHEQFF.

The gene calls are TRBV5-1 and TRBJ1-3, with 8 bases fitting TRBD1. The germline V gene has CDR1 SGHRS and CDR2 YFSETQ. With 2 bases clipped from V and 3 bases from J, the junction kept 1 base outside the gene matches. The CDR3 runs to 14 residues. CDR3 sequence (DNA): TGCGCCAGCAGCTTTGGACAGGGTGGAAACACCATATATTTT. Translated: CASSFGQGGNTIYF.

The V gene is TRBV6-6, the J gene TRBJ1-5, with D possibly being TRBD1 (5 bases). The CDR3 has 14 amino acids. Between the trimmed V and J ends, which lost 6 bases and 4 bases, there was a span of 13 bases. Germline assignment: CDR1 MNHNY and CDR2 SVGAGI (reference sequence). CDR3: CASRERKGNQPQHF. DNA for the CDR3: TGTGCCAGCAGAGAAAGGAAGGGGAATCAGCCCCAGCATTTT.

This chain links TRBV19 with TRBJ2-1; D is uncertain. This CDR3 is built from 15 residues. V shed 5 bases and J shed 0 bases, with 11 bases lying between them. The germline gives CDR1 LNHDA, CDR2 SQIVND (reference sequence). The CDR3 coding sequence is TGTGCCAGTAGTTTAATCGGTAGCTCCTACAATGAGCAGTTCTTC. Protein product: CASSLIGSSYNEQFF.

The chain's CDR3 is CASSYHDSLNTEAFF. Here the CDR3 DNA reads TGTGCCAGCAGTTACCATGACAGCTTGAACACTGAAGCTTTCTTT. This chain joins TRBV6-5 and TRBJ1-1, with D perhaps matching TRBD1 (5 bases). Germline V gene lookup returns CDR1 MNHEY and CDR2 SVGAGI. Between the trimmed V and J ends, which lost 2 bases and 0 bases, there was a span of 10 bases. The CDR3 is 15 amino acids.

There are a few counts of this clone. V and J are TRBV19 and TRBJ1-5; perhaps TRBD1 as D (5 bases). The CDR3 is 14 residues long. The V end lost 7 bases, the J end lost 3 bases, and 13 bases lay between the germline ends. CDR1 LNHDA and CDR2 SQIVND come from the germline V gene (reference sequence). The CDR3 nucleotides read TGTGCCAGTACCCCCGGGGCCGACAATCAGCCCCAGCATTTT. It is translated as CASTPGADNQPQHF.

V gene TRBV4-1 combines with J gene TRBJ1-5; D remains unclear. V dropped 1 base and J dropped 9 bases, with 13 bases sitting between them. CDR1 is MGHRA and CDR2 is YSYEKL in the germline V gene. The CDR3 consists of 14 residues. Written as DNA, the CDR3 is TGCGCCAGCAGCCAAGCCCCAGTGGGTCCGCCCCAGCATTTT. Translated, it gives CASSQAPVGPPQHF.

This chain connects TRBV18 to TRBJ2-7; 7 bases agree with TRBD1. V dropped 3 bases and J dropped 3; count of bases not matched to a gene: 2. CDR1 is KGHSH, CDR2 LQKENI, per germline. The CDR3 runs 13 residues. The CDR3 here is CASSPGTDYEQYF. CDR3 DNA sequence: TGTGCCAGCTCACCCGGGACAGACTACGAGCAGTACTTC.

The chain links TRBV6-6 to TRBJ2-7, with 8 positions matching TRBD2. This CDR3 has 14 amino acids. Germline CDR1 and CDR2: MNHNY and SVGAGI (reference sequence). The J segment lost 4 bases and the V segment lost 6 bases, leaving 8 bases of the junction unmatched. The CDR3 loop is CASRTPGTRYEQYF. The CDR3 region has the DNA TGTGCCAGCAGGACCCCCGGGACTAGGTACGAGCAGTACTTC.

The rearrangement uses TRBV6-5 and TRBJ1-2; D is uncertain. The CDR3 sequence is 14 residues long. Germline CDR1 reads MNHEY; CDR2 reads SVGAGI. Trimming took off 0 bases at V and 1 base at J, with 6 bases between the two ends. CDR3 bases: TGTGCCAGCAGTTACTCGAGGATTAACTATGGCTACACCTTC. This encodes CASSYSRINYGYTF.

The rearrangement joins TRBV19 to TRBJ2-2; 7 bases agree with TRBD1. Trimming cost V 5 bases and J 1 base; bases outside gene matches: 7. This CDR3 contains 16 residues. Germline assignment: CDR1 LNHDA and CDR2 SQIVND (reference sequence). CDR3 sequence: CASSATGVLNTGELFF. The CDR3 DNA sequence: TGTGCCAGTAGTGCAACAGGGGTGCTGAACACCGGGGAGCTGTTTTTT.

CDR3 in DNA: TGTGCCAGCTCACCCACAGGGAGGGGAACTAATGAAAAACTGTTTTTT. Translating it yields CASSPTGRGTNEKLFF. The V call is TRBV18, the J call TRBJ1-4, with D possibly TRBD1 on 6 matching bases. The CDR3 sequence is 16 residues long. V was cut by 3 bases and J by 1 base, with 12 bases left in between. The germline V gene encodes CDR1 KGHSH and CDR2 LQKENI.

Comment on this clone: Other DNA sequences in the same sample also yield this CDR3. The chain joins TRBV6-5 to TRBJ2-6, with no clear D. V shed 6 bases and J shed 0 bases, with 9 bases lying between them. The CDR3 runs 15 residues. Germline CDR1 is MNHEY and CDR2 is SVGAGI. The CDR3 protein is CASSFQRSGANVLTF. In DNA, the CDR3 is TGTGCCAGCAGCTTTCAACGCTCTGGGGCCAACGTCCTGACTTTC.

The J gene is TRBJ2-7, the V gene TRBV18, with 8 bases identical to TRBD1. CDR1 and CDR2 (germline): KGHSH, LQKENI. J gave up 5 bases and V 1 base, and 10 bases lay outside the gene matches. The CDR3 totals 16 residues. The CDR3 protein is CASSPRDGQGGDEQYF. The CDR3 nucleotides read TGTGCCAGCTCACCACGCGACGGACAGGGCGGGGACGAGCAGTACTTC. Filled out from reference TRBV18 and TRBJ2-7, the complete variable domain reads NAGVMQNPRHLVRRRGQEARLRCSPMKGHSHVYWYRQLPEEGLKFMVYLQKENIIDESGMPKERFSAEFPKEGPSILRIQQVVRGDSAAYFCASSPRDGQGGDEQYFGPGTRLTVT.

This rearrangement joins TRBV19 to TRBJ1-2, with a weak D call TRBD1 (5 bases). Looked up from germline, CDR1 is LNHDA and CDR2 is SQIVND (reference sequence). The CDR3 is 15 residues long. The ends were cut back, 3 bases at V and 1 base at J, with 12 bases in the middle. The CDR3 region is CASSIGTARNYGYTF. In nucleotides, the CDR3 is TGTGCCAGTAGTATTGGGACGGCTCGTAACTATGGCTACACCTTC.